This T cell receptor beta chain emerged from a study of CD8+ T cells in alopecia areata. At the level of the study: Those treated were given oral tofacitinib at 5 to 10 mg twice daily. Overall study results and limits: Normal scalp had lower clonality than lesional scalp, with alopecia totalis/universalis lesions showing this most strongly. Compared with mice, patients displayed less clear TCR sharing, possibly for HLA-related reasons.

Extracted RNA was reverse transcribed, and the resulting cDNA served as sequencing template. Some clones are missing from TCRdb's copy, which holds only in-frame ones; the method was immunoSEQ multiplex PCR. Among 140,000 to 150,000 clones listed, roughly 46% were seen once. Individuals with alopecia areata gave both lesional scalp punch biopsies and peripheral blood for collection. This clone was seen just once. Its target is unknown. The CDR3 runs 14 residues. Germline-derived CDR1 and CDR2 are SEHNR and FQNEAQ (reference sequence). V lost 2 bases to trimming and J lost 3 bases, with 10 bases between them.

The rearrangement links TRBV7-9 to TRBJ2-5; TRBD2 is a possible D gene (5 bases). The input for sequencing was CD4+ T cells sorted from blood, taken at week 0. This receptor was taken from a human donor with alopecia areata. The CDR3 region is CASSLPSGEETQYF. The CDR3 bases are TGTGCCAGCAGCTTACCCTCCGGGGAAGAGACCCAGTACTTC.